These 4 T cell receptor beta chains came from one sample sequenced in a study of neurological immune-mediated disorders. MiXCR, run by TCRdb on the 5' RACE reads, gives a single entry per CDR3 protein. The sample has tens of thousands of distinct CDR3 sequences, roughly 3.3% seen once. Sequences were obtained from PBMCs. These receptors came from a woman between 50 and 59 years old with multiple sclerosis.

This clonotype was seen repeatedly, ten times or more. The V call is TRBV7-6, the J call TRBJ1-5, with a tentative D call TRBD1 (5 bases). The CDR3 spans 15 residues. The V gene lost 5 bases and the J gene lost 2 bases, with 13 bases spanning the gap. CDR1 and CDR2 (germline): SGHVS, FNYEAQ. The CDR3 spells CASSKNPTGNQPQHF. CDR3 bases: TGTGCCAGCAGCAAGAATCCGACAGGCAATCAGCCCCAGCATTTT.

This clonotype has ten or more counts. The chain links TRBV10-3 to TRBJ1-2; TRBD1 might be the D (5 bases). The CDR3 loop spans 13 amino acids. V was clipped by 3 bases and J by 4 bases, with 9 bases between them. The V gene's germline CDR1 is ENHRY and CDR2 SYGVKD. DNA of the CDR3: TGTGCCATCAGTGACTATAGGGGCTATGGCTACACCTTC. Protein: CAISDYRGYGYTF.

Only a few counts were recorded for this clonotype. This may be a read error: a much more frequent sequence differs by one nucleotide. The chain couples TRBV18 to TRBJ2-5; D is perhaps TRBD1 (5 bases). The CDR3 has 13 residues. Per the germline V gene, CDR1 is KGHSH and CDR2 is LQKENI. The CDR3 reads CASSERQQATQYF. The CDR3 DNA reads as TGTGCCAGCTCGGAACGACAGCAAGCGACCCAGTACTTC.

The table lists this clonotype with many counts. The chain joins TRBV4-3 to TRBJ2-7; 8 nucleotides align to TRBD1. Germline trimming cut 3 bases from V and 5 bases from J; bases unmatched to any gene: 9. Germline lookup yields CDR1 LGHNA and CDR2 YSLEER. The CDR3 is 15 amino acids. The CDR3, as DNA: TGCGCCAGCAGCCATGACAGGGGTTCTCCTAACGAGCAGTACTTC. It yields the protein CASSHDRGSPNEQYF.